The clone carrying this TCR beta chain has only one observation. The data were taken from a study of blood T cell repertoires in COVID-19. Study summary: The United States, Italy and Spain were the sources of the acute and convalescent COVID-19 samples. Sample material is recorded as cDNA or gDNA derived from T cells, B-cell-depleted T cells, or PBMCs.

Here immunoSEQ multiplex PCR was the method, and the copy in TCRdb shows in-frame clones only, minus some. This table has around 160,000 clones, 86% appearing once. V lost 5 bases and J 1 base, leaving 11 bases between the germline ends. Germline V CDR1 and CDR2: PRHDT, FYEKMQ (reference sequence). The CDR3 sequence is 14 residues long. This sequence was found in a man aged 55 to 70 with acute or convalescent COVID-19. The chain employs TRBV13 and TRBJ1-1; D is unclear. Sequenced sample: peripheral blood. CDR3 DNA: TGTGCCAGCAGCGCGGGGTGGGGGAACACTGAAGCTTTCTTT. Protein sequence: CASSAGWGNTEAFF.